The rows below give T cell receptor beta chains drawn from one sample of a study of immune cell composition in non-small cell lung cancer. TCRdb keeps only in-frame clones here, not all; method: immunoSEQ multiplex PCR. The table has 5,000 to 5,500 clones, 88% seen once. Sequencing was done on a sample of non-adjacent lung tissue. The receptors originated from a human donor with non-small cell lung cancer. Some clones in this sample may be carry-over from other donors' samples. CDR3s include the opening cysteine and the closing phenylalanine or tryptophan. The D gene is left open where the match is weak. Not all rows give a size; the values are once, few, many and, for expanded clones, a class.

TRBJ2-6 . . TRBV21-1 CASSPRDRVYSGANVLTF TGTGCCAGCAGCCCCCGGGACAGGGTTTACTCTGGGGCCAACGTCCTGACTTTC
TRBJ1-1 TRBD1 . TRBV2 CASSEQTTGGTEAFF TGTGCCAGCAGTGAACAGACTACAGGGGGAACTGAAGCTTTCTTT
TRBJ2-2 TRBD2 . TRBV28 CAHGLAGPGTGELFF TGTGCCCACGGACTAGCGGGACCAGGGACCGGGGAGCTGTTTTTT
TRBJ2-3 . . TRBV27 CASSLSGAPSTDTQYF TGTGCCAGCAGTTTATCGGGGGCCCCTAGCACAGATACGCAGTATTTT
TRBJ1-1 . . TRBV7-3 CASSPYVGGNTEAFF TGTGCCAGCAGCCCTTACGTGGGGGGGAACACTGAAGCTTTCTTT
TRBJ2-3 TRBD1 . TRBV19 CATTGDADTQYF TGTGCCACGACAGGGGATGCAGATACGCAGTATTTT
TRBJ2-5 . once TRBV2 CASEGVGETQYF TGTGCCAGCGAGGGAGTCGGGGAGACCCAGTACTTC
TRBJ1-1 . . TRBV5-4 CASSLAPGQPKAFF TGTGCCAGCAGCTTGGCCCCAGGACAGCCCAAAGCTTTCTTT
TRBJ2-5 TRBD2 . TRBV28 CASSLAGGPETQYF TGTGCCAGCAGTTTAGCGGGGGGGCCAGAGACCCAGTACTTC
TRBJ2-1 TRBD2 . TRBV4-3 CASSQYLAGAGNEQFF TGCGCCAGCAGCCAATATTTGGCGGGAGCTGGGAATGAGCAGTTCTTC
TRBJ2-1 . . TRBV5-8 CASSPLAPTRNEQFF TGTGCCAGCAGCCCCCTAGCGCCCACTCGGAATGAGCAGTTCTTC
TRBJ2-1 TRBD2 once TRBV29-1 CSVGLATYNEQFF TGCAGCGTTGGACTAGCGACCTACAATGAGCAGTTCTTC
TRBJ2-1 . . TRBV27 CASSLIGNEQFF TGTGCCAGCAGTTTAATCGGGAATGAGCAGTTCTTC
TRBJ1-1 TRBD1 . TRBV6-1 CASSNRGQRDEAFF TGTGCCAGCAGCAACAGGGGGCAGAGAGATGAAGCTTTCTTT
TRBJ2-7 . . TRBV6-1 CASSVDKNYEQYF TGTGCCAGCAGTGTTGACAAGAACTACGAGCAGTACTTC
TRBJ2-3 TRBD2 once TRBV9 CASSPGASGGTDTQYF TGTGCCAGCAGCCCCGGGGCTAGCGGGGGTACAGATACGCAGTATTTT
TRBJ1-1 TRBD1 . TRBV10-3 CAITDREIMNTEAFF TGTGCCATCACAGACAGGGAAATTATGAACACTGAAGCTTTCTTT
TRBJ1-4 TRBD1 . TRBV4-2 CASSRTGTVEKLFF TGTGCCAGCAGCCGTACCGGGACAGTGGAAAAACTGTTTTTT
TRBJ2-5 TRBD2 . TRBV4-3 CASSQDGRSGLTQYF TGCGCCAGCAGCCAAGACGGGAGGAGCGGTCTGACCCAGTACTTC
TRBJ1-4 . . TRBV18 CASSPDSARLEKLFF TGTGCCAGCTCACCAGATTCGGCCAGACTGGAAAAACTGTTTTTT
TRBJ2-3 TRBD1 . TRBV9 CASSAQGRSTDTQYF TGTGCCAGCAGCGCACAGGGGAGAAGTACAGATACGCAGTATTTT
TRBJ1-2 TRBD1 . TRBV28 CASSPGTGVNYGYTF TGTGCCAGCAGCCCTGGGACAGGCGTTAACTATGGCTACACCTTC
TRBJ2-7 . . TRBV21-1 CASSKDRCPYEQYF TGTGCCAGCAGTAAAGACAGGTGCCCCTACGAGCAGTACTTC
TRBJ2-7 . . TRBV2 CASSITWTDYEQYF TGTGCCAGCAGTATTACGTGGACAGATTACGAGCAGTACTTC
TRBJ2-7 TRBD2 . TRBV28 CASSSPSGRVYEQYF TGTGCCAGCAGTTCACCTAGCGGGAGGGTCTACGAGCAGTACTTC
TRBJ2-1 . . TRBV7-3 CASSLTMNKNEQFF TGTGCCAGCAGCTTAACGATGAACAAGAATGAGCAGTTCTTC
TRBJ1-5 TRBD1 once TRBV10-3 CAISGGDRGGDQPQHF TGTGCCATCAGTGGGGGGGACAGGGGAGGTGATCAGCCCCAGCATTTT
TRBJ2-2 . . TRBV2 CASSLDYTGELFF TGTGCCAGCAGTCTTGACTACACCGGGGAGCTGTTTTTT
TRBJ2-7 . few TRBV4-3 CASSQDAGSIAEQYF TGCGCCAGCAGCCAAGACGCGGGATCTATCGCCGAGCAGTACTTC
TRBJ2-5 TRBD2 . TRBV28 CASSHRTSLVTQYF TGTGCCAGCAGTCACCGGACTAGTCTGGTGACCCAGTACTTC
TRBJ2-7 TRBD2 . TRBV10-1 CASSESDCGGRSSYEQYF TGCGCCAGCAGTGAGTCAGATTGCGGCGGGAGAAGCTCCTACGAGCAGTACTTC
TRBJ1-4 . once TRBV5-1 CASSQTTNEKLFF TGCGCCAGCAGCCAGACAACTAATGAAAAACTGTTTTTT
TRBJ1-2 . . TRBV7-3 CASTAFPPGYGYTF TGTGCCAGCACCGCGTTCCCACCGGGCTATGGCTACACCTTC
TRBJ2-6 . . TRBV7-3 CASSSQGTIGANVLTF TGTGCCAGCAGCTCCCAGGGGACAATTGGGGCCAACGTCCTGACTTTC
TRBJ1-1 . once TRBV28 CATLVRGTEAFF TGTGCCACCTTAGTCCGCGGGACTGAAGCTTTCTTT
TRBJ2-7 TRBD1 . TRBV25-1 CASSVEQGAYEQYF TGCGCCAGCTCCGTGGAGCAGGGGGCTTACGAGCAGTACTTC
TRBJ1-3 . . TRBV5-1 CASSPGNSGNTIYF TGCGCCAGCAGCCCAGGGAACTCTGGAAACACCATATATTTT
TRBJ2-7 TRBD2 . TRBV4-1 CASSQDGRDYEQYF TGCGCCAGCAGCCAAGATGGGAGGGACTACGAGCAGTACTTC
TRBJ2-7 . . TRBV11-3 CASGLAQGGPYEQYF TGTGCCAGCGGATTAGCCCAAGGGGGTCCCTACGAGCAGTACTTC
TRBJ1-2 TRBD1 . TRBV27 CASSLGQGLGGYTF TGTGCCAGCAGTCTGGGACAGGGTTTGGGGGGCTACACCTTC
TRBJ2-1 . . TRBV29-1 CSVYRTSNNEQFF TGCAGCGTTTACAGGACCTCCAACAATGAGCAGTTCTTC
TRBJ2-3 TRBD1 . TRBV2 CASIRDSTLTDTQYF TGTGCCAGCATCAGGGACAGCACCCTCACAGATACGCAGTATTTT
TRBJ1-5 TRBD1 . TRBV5-5 CASSPLDRVKPQHF TGTGCCAGCAGCCCCTTGGACAGGGTAAAGCCCCAGCATTTT